This note documents a single T cell receptor beta chain sequence. Trimming stripped 4 bases from V and 6 bases from J, with 26 bases between. Per the germline V gene, CDR1 is MNHNS and CDR2 is SASEGT. The CDR3 runs 18 residues. MiXCR was run by TCRdb on the 5' RACE reads, yielding one entry per CDR3 protein. The data contain more than 250,000 distinct CDR3 sequences, about 8.1% of them singletons. These data come from a study of identical twins. The sample was also linked to a second study, of yellow fever vaccine responses in identical twins.

Sample: memory (CD45RO+) T cells sorted from blood. The sequence derives from a woman between 18 and 29 years old in good health. The chain employs TRBV6-1 and TRBJ2-3; D is perhaps TRBD1 or TRBD2 (5 bases each). CDR3 loop: CASSGARTFGTGVDTQYF. The CDR3 DNA reads TGTGCCAGCAGTGGAGCTCGGACATTCGGGACCGGGGTGGATACGCAGTATTTT.